The rows below give T cell receptor beta chains drawn from one sample of a study of blood T cell repertoires in COVID-19. Method: immunoSEQ multiplex PCR; TCRdb's copy keeps in-frame clones and lacks some. The sample lists about 120,000 clones, around 90% occurring once. The sequenced sample consisted of peripheral blood. The receptors come from a woman aged 60-75 years with COVID-19, enrolled during active disease. CDR3s include the opening cysteine and the closing phenylalanine or tryptophan.

TRBJ1-1,TRBV4-1,CASSQDLDRLNTEAFF
TRBJ1-4,TRBV25-1,CASSVQGTYEKLFF
TRBJ2-3,TRBV6-6,CASSYEGDTQYF
TRBJ1-2,TRBV18,CASSPSTGANYGYTF
TRBJ1-2,TRBV2,CASSAGQGANYGYTF
TRBJ1-5,TRBV12-3/TRBV12-4,CASSLGVNQPQHF
TRBJ2-7,TRBV5-8,CASSPLRGVVYEQYF
TRBJ1-1,TRBV20-1,CSVQGDTEAFF
TRBJ2-3,TRBV28,CASSFRGGRLSTDTQYF
TRBJ2-7,TRBV5-6,CASSFSASSYEQYF
TRBJ1-4,TRBV11-2,CASSLHLTGSEKLFF
TRBJ1-6,TRBV7-2,CASSLMGQDNSPLHF
TRBJ2-3,TRBV2,CASRLQGPRTDTQYF
TRBJ1-2,TRBV6-5,CASSTGTGKVGYTF
TRBJ1-1,TRBV27,CASSFSPMNTEAFF
TRBJ2-1,TRBV9,CASSVGQMYNEQFF
TRBJ2-5,TRBV7-7,CASSLETPGTSGETQYF
TRBJ2-2,TRBV5-1,CASSELQGNTGELFF
TRBJ1-6,TRBV7-9,CASSPSGESPLHF
TRBJ1-3,TRBV5-1,CASSLDLGSSGNTIYF
TRBJ2-7,TRBV18,CASSPAQAGGPYEQYF
TRBJ2-7,TRBV19,CASSIAGGGRRYEQYF
TRBJ1-1,TRBV20-1,CSASGPFEAFF
TRBJ1-2,TRBV2,CASSTKGALDYGYTF
TRBJ2-7,TRBV7-9,CASSSTGGNYEQYF
TRBJ1-4,TRBV10-3,CAISEYRAEKLFF
TRBJ1-1,TRBV4-2,CASSRGTALTEAFF
TRBJ2-1,TRBV6-5,CASSYNRDNEQFF
TRBJ1-1,TRBV4-1,CASSQEPTLGLEAFF
TRBJ1-2,TRBV9,CASSVASGAYGYTF
TRBJ1-1,TRBV6-2/TRBV6-3,CASSYTGSTTEAFF
TRBJ2-1,TRBV4-2,CASSPRRTAGGYNEQFF
TRBJ2-3,TRBV6-2/TRBV6-3,CASSYSNRDTQYF
TRBJ2-7,TRBV9,CASSVGAGGAEGGYEQYF
TRBJ2-2,TRBV5-5,CASSFAPGQNTGELFF
TRBJ1-5,TRBV2,CASGGTGIGDQPQHF
TRBJ2-2,TRBV19,CASSTLQGTGELFF
TRBJ2-1,TRBV10-3,CAISPEAGGYNEQFF
TRBJ1-5,TRBV6-5,CASSPGGWNQPQHF
TRBJ2-7,TRBV27,CASSFRAGQAPYEQYF
TRBJ2-5,TRBV7-8,CASSLGVIQETQYF
TRBJ1-4,TRBV7-9,CASSGEGGSGEKLFF
TRBJ2-5,TRBV19,CASSINDEGAGPAGETQYF
TRBJ1-2,TRBV5-1,CASSLAQGTSDGYTF
TRBJ1-2,TRBV9,CASSVSTGTGGGYTF
TRBJ2-7,TRBV10-1,CASSDKGAYEQYF
TRBJ2-1,TRBV4-3,CASSQNQDRYNEQFF